This note documents a single T cell receptor (beta chain) sequence. Via MiXCR, TCRdb re-called the 5' RACE reads, giving one row per CDR3 protein. The sample has just under 65,000 distinct CDR3 sequences, approximately 23% seen once. V was clipped by 5 bases and J by 11 bases; unmatched bases: 12. The CDR3 is 14 amino acids. The specimen sequenced was memory CD4+ T cells sorted from a lymph node. The subset here: memory CD4+ T cells, CD4+CD45RO+CD25-. The TCR was taken from a female donor with breast cancer. V is TRBV12-3 or TRBV12-4 and J is TRBJ1-5, with 7 bases fitting TRBD1. CDR3 region: CASSLGQPAVAQHF. The DNA for the CDR3 is TGTGCCAGCAGTCTGGGACAGCCAGCCGTGGCCCAGCATTTT.